The text below deals with one T cell receptor beta chain. This clone was seen a handful of times. The antigen it binds to is not known. No per-base quality is available; no much larger clone lies one base away. Each collaborating institution followed its own protocols to collect whole blood in K2EDTA tubes. For TCRbeta analysis, collaborator samples were shipped as frozen whole blood, as isolated PBMCs, or as DNA extracted from either sample type. V ends up 7 bases short and J 2 bases short, with an unmatched junction base count of 7. The CDR3 sequence holds 14 residues, the cysteine and phenylalanine included. The read is trimmed to its CDR3 DNA, 42 bases read in frame from base 1. Taken from the germline V gene, the CDR1 and CDR2 loops are WSHSY and SAAADI. The immunoSEQ Assay, a bias-controlled multiplex PCR, was used to amplify TCRbeta CDR3 regions from genomic DNA. The source study handled its data this way. Within the assay, amplification of reference gene primers was used to estimate how many nucleated cells each sample contained. To quantify the absolute abundance of each unique TCRbeta CDR3 rearrangement, sequence reads were collapsed and filtered. Productive Simpson clonality was computed per sample as the square root of Simpson's diversity index over productive rearrangements. Here the immuneACCESS table is served through TCRdb, limited to in-frame sequences with V and J called. Missing clones are a known gap in these copies; in checked studies unresolved V genes cover under half, and the rest lacks a known reason. V and J calls and clone size are those listed in that table; D and trimming were worked out from the DNA. For this sample there are 120,000 to 150,000 clones; roughly 79% appear just once. Approximately 9.2% of the sample comes from the top ten.

These data belong to a study of blood T cell repertoires in COVID-19 (dated by TCRdb to 2020 to 2022). Broadly, across the study: Samples covering the acute and convalescent phases of COVID-19 were provided by collaborators in the United States, Italy and Spain. Samples came from the ongoing ImmuneRACE study (first 160 participants) plus 1,254 subjects from 6 global collaborators. The repertoires were made available in a free public database intended to serve as a resource for research on the immune response to SARS-CoV-2. Subjects who had been exposed to COVID-19, were actively infected with it, or had recovered from it provided the deeply sampled blood TCRbeta repertoires that made up the dataset. HLA class I and class II types, where available, came from metadata supplied by the sample provider rather than from assay-based typing. A de-identified subject ID, COVID-19 status, age in years and sex were almost always included in the sample metadata. The material from the prospective study consisted of cDNA or gDNA derived from T cells, B-cell-depleted T cells, or PBMCs. On the study overall, not on this receptor specifically: The amount of clinical and demographic metadata varied by source and participant and was provided uncurated.

The V and J genes are TRBV10-2 and TRBJ1-1, and TRBD1 aligns with 7 junction nucleotides. This receptor was taken from a human donor with acute or convalescent COVID-19. The donor label of this sample is uncertain. Input material: peripheral blood. The CDR3 loop reads CASTPGQFNTEAFF. The DNA is TGCGCCAGCACCCCGGGACAGTTCAACACTGAAGCTTTCTTT.